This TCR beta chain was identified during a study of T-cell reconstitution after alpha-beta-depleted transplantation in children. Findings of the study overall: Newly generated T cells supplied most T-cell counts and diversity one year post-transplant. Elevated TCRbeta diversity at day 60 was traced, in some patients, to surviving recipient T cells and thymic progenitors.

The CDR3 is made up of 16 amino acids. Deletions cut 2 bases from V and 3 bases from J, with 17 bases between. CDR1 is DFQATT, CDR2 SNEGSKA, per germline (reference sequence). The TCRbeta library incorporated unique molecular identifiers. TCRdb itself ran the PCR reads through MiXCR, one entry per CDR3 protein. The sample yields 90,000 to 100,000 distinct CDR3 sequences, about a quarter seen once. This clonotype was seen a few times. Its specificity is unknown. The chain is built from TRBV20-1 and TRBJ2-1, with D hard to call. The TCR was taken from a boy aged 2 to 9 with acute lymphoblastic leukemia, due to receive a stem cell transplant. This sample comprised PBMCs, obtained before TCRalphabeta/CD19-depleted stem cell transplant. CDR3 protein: CSARLFPEIIYNEQFF. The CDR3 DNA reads TGCAGTGCTAGACTCTTCCCGGAGATTATCTACAATGAGCAGTTCTTC.